This T cell receptor beta chain originates from a study of T cells in Graves' hyperthyroidism and ophthalmopathy. Whole-study results and caveats: By a 13 V-J model, ophthalmopathy was set apart from stable hyperthyroidism.

Authors of the study amplified TCR beta CDR3 regions from RNA transcripts. The HTBI primer set served for first-round RT-PCR of the TCR CDR3. From the multiplex PCR reads, TCRdb called clonotypes with MiXCR, one entry per CDR3 protein. Counted here are approximately 510,000 distinct CDR3 sequences, roughly 20% occurring once; the ten biggest clones make up about a quarter. The study enrolled patients aged 18 to 65 with newly diagnosed hyperthyroidism of under 2 months' duration. Notes on this clonotype: Its cognate antigen is unknown.

Germline V gives CDR1 MDHEN, CDR2 SYDVKM. The CDR3 length is 15 residues. J gave up 3 bases and V 10 bases, and 12 bases lay outside the gene matches. Sequencing was carried out using blood. The genes are TRBV28 and TRBJ2-7; 10 bases line up with TRBD1. The receptor's source is a man younger than 30 with Graves' hyperthyroidism. CDR3 loop: CATIPWTGGFYEQYF. The CDR3 DNA follows: TGTGCCACCATACCTTGGACAGGGGGGTTCTACGAGCAGTACTTC.